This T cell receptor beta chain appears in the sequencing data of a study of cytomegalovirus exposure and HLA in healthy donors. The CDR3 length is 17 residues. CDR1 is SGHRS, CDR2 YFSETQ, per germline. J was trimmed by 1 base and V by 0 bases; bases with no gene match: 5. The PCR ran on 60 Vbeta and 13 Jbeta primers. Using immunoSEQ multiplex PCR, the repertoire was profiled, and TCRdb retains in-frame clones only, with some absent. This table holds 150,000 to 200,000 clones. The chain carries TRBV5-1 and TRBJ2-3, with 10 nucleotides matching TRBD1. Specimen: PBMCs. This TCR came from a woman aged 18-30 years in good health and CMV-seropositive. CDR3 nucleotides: TGCGCCAGCAGCTTGGTACGCGGACAGGGGGGCACAGATACGCAGTATTTT. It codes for CASSLVRGQGGTDTQYF.